This T cell receptor beta chain appears in the sequencing data of a study of T cells expressing NK-cell markers. Whole-study context: The authors derived TCR beta repertoires from sorted CD3+CD56+NKG2C+, CD3+CD56+NKG2C- and CD3+CD56-NKG2C+ T cells. Seven sequenced donors out of eight were HCMV-seropositive, one seronegative.

One entry per CDR3 protein, without DNA, is what TCRdb gives after re-calling the 5' RACE reads. The sample totals some 440,000 distinct CDR3 sequences. Looked up from germline, CDR1 is LGHDT and CDR2 is YNNKEL (reference sequence). This CDR3 has 12 amino acids. The V gene is TRBV3-1, the J gene TRBJ2-1. This receptor was obtained from a woman in her 50s in good health. Sequencing used blood T cells: a sorted CD56 or NKG2C T cell subset, CD4+ or CD8+ T cells, or bulk PBMC T cells (not recorded which). The CDR3 protein is CASSQGINEQFF.